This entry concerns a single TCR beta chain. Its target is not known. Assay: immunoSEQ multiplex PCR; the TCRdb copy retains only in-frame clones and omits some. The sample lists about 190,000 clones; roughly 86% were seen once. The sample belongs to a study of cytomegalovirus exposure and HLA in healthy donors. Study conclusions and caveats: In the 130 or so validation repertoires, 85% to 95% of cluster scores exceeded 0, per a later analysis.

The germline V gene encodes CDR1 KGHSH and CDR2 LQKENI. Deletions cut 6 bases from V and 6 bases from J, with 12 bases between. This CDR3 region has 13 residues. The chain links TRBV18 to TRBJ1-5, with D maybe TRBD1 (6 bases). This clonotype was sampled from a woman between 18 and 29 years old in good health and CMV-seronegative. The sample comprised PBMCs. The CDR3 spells CASSQQGAQPQHF. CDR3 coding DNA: TGTGCCAGCTCCCAACAGGGAGCTCAGCCCCAGCATTTT.